This T cell receptor beta chain was obtained from a study of blood T cell repertoires in COVID-19. Study-level background: Spain, Italy and the United States supplied samples that represented acute and convalescent COVID-19. The analysed material was cDNA or gDNA that came from T cells, B-cell-depleted T cells, or PBMCs.

Authors' methods: Reference gene primers were amplified, and this amplification served to estimate nucleated cell counts. Measured with immunoSEQ multiplex PCR; TCRdb has only the in-frame clones, and not every one. Clonal size and the V and J genes are those of that table, whereas D and trimming came from the DNA. The table includes around 500,000 clones, approximately 88% detected once. V was clipped by 0 bases and J by 5 bases; unmatched bases: 7. The germline gives CDR1 SGHRS, CDR2 YFSETQ. This CDR3 spans 15 amino acids. In this sample, this clone turned up once. Input material: PBMCs or T cells enriched from blood (not recorded which). The V and J genes are TRBV5-1 and TRBJ2-7; the match to TRBD2 covers 8 bases. The sequence was collected from a woman aged 40 to 49 who had recovered from COVID-19. In DNA form, the CDR3 reads TGCGCCAGCAGCTTGGAAGTAGCGGGAAACGACGAGCAGTACTTC. Encoded protein: CASSLEVAGNDEQYF.